This entry lists 10 T cell receptor beta chains sequenced from one sample in a study of blood T cell repertoires in COVID-19. Repertoires were generated with immunoSEQ multiplex PCR, while TCRdb's copy carries only in-frame clones and drops some. The sample yields 150,000 to 200,000 clones, 80% to 95% seen once. Sequences were obtained from peripheral blood. Every receptor here comes from a man aged 25-45 years with COVID-19, enrolled during active disease.

V is TRBV27 and J is TRBJ1-2; TRBD1 agrees at 9 bases. The CDR3 runs to 14 residues. V was clipped by 6 bases and J by 4 bases; unmatched bases: 6. Germline assignment: CDR1 MNHEY and CDR2 SMNVEV (reference sequence). The CDR3 nucleotides are TGTGCCAGCAGCATACAGGGGGCCGGCTATGGCTACACCTTC. Its protein product is CASSIQGAGYGYTF.

The V call is TRBV11-2, the J call TRBJ1-1; D perhaps matches TRBD1 (6 bases). V was trimmed by 3 bases and J by 6 bases, leaving 17 bases between them. The germline V gene has CDR1 SGHAT and CDR2 FQNNGV. This CDR3 has 15 amino acids. The chain's CDR3 is CASSLVGQSSAEAFF. CDR3 bases: TGTGCCAGCAGCTTGGTTGGACAGTCCTCGGCTGAAGCTTTCTTT.

The chain couples TRBV4-2 to TRBJ2-7; D unresolved. CDR1 and CDR2 (germline): LGHNA, YNFKEQ. The V gene lost 1 base and the J gene lost 5 bases, with 15 bases spanning the gap. CDR3 length: 15 amino acids. CDR3 coding DNA: TGTGCCAGCAGCCAAGGGCTCGAATCTCGGGACGAGCAGTACTTC. This codes for CASSQGLESRDEQYF.

The chain uses TRBV27 and TRBJ1-1; TRBD1 might be the D (5 bases). CDR1 MNHEY and CDR2 SMNVEV come from the germline V gene (reference sequence). The CDR3 covers 18 residues. The V and J ends lost 0 bases and 2 bases respectively, with 19 bases between them. For the CDR3, the DNA is TGTGCCAGCAGTTTATCGGCACCGGAGGGGTTCCCTAACACTGAAGCTTTCTTT. Protein sequence: CASSLSAPEGFPNTEAFF.

The chain combines TRBV4-3 with TRBJ2-7; 9 bases fit TRBD1. V shed 2 bases and J 4 bases; nucleotides not matched to a gene: 9. The CDR3 has 16 amino acids. Per the germline V gene, CDR1 is LGHNA and CDR2 is YSLEER. CDR3 in amino acids: CASSQTEDRGFYEQYF. The DNA for the CDR3 is TGCGCCAGCAGCCAAACCGAGGACAGGGGATTTTACGAGCAGTACTTC.

Worth noting for this clone: Other DNA sequences in this sample translate to the same CDR3. This rearrangement joins TRBV7-3 to TRBJ2-2, with a weak D call TRBD1 (6 bases). Germline CDR1 and CDR2: SGHTA and FQGTGA. The CDR3 contains 14 residues. The V end was cut by 4 bases, the J end by 3 bases, with 9 bases between. This CDR3 is CASSSHRDTGELFF. The DNA of the CDR3 is TGTGCCAGCAGCTCTCACAGGGACACCGGGGAGCTGTTTTTT.

The rearrangement joins TRBV9 to TRBJ2-3, with TRBD2 matching over 14 bases. After removal of 0 bases from V and 2 bases from J, the junction contained 5 bases not matched to a gene. Germline assignment: CDR1 SGDLS and CDR2 YYNGEE. The CDR3 extends over 18 amino acids. In DNA, the CDR3 is TGTGCCAGCAGCGTAGCGGTGACTAGCGGGGGGGACACAGATACGCAGTATTTT. Translation: CASSVAVTSGGDTDTQYF.

The chain uses TRBV7-3 and TRBJ1-1; D gene ambiguous. Trimming stripped 1 base from V and 0 bases from J, with 9 bases between. The CDR3 is made up of 15 amino acids. Germline V gene lookup returns CDR1 SGHTA and CDR2 FQGTGA. This CDR3 is CASSLSGRMNTEAFF. CDR3 nucleotide sequence: TGTGCCAGCAGCTTAAGCGGCAGAATGAACACTGAAGCTTTCTTT.

This chain joins TRBV3-1 (or the pseudogene TRBV3-2) and TRBJ2-3, with TRBD2 identical over 13 bases. In germline, CDR1 is LGHDT, CDR2 YNNKEL (reference sequence). CDR3 size: 19 residues. With V trimmed by 1 base and J by 0 bases, 7 bases remained unmatched. CDR3 nucleotides: TGTGCCAGCAGCCAAGTTGGACTAGCGGGAGACGGGAGCACAGATACGCAGTATTTT. Translated, it gives CASSQVGLAGDGSTDTQYF.

V is TRBV11-3 and J is TRBJ2-1, with TRBD2 matching 7 bases. The germline V gene has CDR1 SGHNT and CDR2 YENEEA. This CDR3 has 17 amino acids. V gave up 4 bases and J gave up 1 base; unmatched junction bases: 10. CDR3 sequence reads: CASSSTLRGSSYNEQFF. The CDR3 DNA follows: TGTGCCAGCAGCTCAACCTTACGCGGGAGTTCCTACAATGAGCAGTTCTTC.